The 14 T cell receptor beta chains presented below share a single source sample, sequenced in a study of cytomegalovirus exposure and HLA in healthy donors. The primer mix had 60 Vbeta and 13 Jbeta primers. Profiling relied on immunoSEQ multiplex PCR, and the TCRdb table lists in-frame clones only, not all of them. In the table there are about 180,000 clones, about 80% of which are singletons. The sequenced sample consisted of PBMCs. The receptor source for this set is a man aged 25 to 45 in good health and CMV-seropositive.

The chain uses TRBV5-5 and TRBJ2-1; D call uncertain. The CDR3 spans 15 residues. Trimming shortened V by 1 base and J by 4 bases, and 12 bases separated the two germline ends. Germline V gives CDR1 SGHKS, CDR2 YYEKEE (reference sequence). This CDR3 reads CASSLIAEMYNEQFF. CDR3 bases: TGTGCCAGCAGCTTGATAGCTGAGATGTACAATGAGCAGTTCTTC.

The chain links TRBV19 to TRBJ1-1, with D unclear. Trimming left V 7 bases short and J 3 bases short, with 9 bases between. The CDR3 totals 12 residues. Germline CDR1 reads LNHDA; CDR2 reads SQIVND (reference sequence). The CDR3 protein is CASTQRDTEAFF. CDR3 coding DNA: TGTGCCAGTACTCAGAGGGACACTGAAGCTTTCTTT.

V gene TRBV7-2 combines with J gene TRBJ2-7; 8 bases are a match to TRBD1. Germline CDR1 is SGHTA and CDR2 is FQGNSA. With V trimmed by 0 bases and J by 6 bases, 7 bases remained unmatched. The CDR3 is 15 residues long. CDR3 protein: CASSLAPRTGTEQYF. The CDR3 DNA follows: TGTGCCAGCAGCTTAGCCCCGCGGACAGGGACCGAGCAGTACTTC.

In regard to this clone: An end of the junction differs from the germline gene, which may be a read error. The DNA of the CDR3 is TGTGCCAGCAGCTTAGCCCTAGCGGGGGGTCCCACGATCTTC. Its translation: CASSLALAGGPTIF. This sequence joins TRBV7-6 and TRBJ2-1; 11 bases fit TRBD2. CDR3 length: 14 amino acids. Germline lookup yields CDR1 SGHVS and CDR2 FNYEAQ.

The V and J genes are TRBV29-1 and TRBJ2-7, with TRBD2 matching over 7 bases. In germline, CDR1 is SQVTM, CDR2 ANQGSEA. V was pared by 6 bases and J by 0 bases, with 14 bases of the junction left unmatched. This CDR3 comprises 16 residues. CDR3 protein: CSVGGGKRDYSYEQYF. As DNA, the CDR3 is TGCAGCGTGGGAGGTGGTAAGCGGGACTACTCCTACGAGCAGTACTTC.

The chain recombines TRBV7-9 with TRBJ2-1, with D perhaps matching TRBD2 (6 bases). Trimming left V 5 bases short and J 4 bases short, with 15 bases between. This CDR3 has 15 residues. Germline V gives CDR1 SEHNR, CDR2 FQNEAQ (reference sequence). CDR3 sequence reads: CASSPSVRRYNEQFF. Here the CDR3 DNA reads TGTGCCAGCAGCCCTAGCGTAAGGCGGTACAATGAGCAGTTCTTC.

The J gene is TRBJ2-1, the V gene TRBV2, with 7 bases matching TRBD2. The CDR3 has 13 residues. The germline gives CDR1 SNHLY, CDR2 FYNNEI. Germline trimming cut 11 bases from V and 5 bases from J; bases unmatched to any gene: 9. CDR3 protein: CAGKTSHDNEQFF. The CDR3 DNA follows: TGTGCCGGCAAGACTAGCCACGACAATGAGCAGTTCTTC.

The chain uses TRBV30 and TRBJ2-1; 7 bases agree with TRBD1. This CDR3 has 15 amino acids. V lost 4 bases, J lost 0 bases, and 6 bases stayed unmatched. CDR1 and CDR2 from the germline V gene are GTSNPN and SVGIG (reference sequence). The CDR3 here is CAWTNTGVSYNEQFF. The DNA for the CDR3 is TGTGCCTGGACCAACACAGGGGTCTCCTACAATGAGCAGTTCTTC.

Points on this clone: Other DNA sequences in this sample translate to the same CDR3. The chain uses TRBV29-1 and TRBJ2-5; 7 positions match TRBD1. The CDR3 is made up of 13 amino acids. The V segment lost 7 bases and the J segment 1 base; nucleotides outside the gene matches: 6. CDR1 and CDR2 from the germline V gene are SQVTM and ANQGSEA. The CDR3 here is CSAATGSQETQYF. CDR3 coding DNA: TGCAGCGCCGCGACAGGGTCCCAAGAGACCCAGTACTTC.

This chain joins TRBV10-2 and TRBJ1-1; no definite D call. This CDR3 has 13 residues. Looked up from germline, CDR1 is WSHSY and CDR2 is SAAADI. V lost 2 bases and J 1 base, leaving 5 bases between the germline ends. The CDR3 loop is CASSENRNTEAFF. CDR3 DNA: TGCGCCAGCAGTGAGAACAGGAACACTGAAGCTTTCTTT.

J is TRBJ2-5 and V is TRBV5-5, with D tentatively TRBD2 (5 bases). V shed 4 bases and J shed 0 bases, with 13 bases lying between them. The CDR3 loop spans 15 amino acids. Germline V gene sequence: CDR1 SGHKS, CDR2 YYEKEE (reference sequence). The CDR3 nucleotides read TGTGCCAGCAGCCTGAGCGGAGTCAACCAAGAGACCCAGTACTTC. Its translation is CASSLSGVNQETQYF.

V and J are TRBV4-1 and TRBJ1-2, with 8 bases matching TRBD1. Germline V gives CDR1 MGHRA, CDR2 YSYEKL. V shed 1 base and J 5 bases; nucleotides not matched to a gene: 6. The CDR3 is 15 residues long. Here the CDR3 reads CASSQAQGAGYGYTF. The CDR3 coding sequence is TGCGCCAGCAGCCAAGCCCAGGGGGCTGGGTATGGCTACACCTTC.

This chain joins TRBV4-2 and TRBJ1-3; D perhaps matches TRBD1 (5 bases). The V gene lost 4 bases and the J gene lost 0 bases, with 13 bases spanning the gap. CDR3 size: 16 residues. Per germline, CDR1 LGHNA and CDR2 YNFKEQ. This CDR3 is CASSLTDTTSGNTIYF. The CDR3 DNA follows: TGTGCCAGCAGCCTGACAGATACTACCTCTGGAAACACCATATATTTT.

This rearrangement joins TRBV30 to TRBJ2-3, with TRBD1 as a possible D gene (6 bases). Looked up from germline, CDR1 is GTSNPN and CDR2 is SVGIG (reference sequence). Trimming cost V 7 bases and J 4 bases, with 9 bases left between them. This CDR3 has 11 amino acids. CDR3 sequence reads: CALQGADTQYF. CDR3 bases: TGTGCCTTACAGGGCGCAGATACGCAGTATTTT.